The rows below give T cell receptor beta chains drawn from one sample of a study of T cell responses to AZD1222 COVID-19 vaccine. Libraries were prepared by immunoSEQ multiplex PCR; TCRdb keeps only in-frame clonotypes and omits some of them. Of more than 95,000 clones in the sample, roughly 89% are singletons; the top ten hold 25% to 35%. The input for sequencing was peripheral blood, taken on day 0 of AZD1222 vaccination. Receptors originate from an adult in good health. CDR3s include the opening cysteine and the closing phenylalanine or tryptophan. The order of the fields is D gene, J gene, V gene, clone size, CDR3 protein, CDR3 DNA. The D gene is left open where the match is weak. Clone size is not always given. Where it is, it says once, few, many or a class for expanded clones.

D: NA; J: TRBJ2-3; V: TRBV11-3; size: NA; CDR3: CASSSLGGGTQYF; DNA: TGTGCCAGCAGCTCCCTTGGGGGAGGTACGCAGTATTTT
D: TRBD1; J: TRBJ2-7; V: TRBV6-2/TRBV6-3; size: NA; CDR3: CASSYPGTGGKNEQYF; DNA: TGTGCCAGCAGTTACCCCGGGACAGGGGGCAAGAACGAGCAGTACTTC
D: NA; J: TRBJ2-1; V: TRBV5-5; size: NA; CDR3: CASSLAGQNEQFF; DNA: TGTGCCAGCAGCTTGGCCGGCCAGAATGAGCAGTTCTTC
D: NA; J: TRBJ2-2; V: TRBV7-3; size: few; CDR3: CASSLGRGASPGELFF; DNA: TGTGCCAGCAGCTTAGGAAGGGGGGCTTCCCCCGGGGAGCTGTTTTTT
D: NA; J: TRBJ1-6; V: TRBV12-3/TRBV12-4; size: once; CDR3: CASSFVSPLHF; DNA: TGTGCCAGCAGTTTTGTTTCACCCCTCCACTTT
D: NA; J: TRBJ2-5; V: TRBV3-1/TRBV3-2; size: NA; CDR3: CASSQGRQGETQYF; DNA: TGTGCCAGCAGCCAAGGTCGACAAGGAGAGACCCAGTACTTC
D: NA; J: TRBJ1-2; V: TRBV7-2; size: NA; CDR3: CASSFYLTGDYGYTF; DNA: TGTGCCAGCAGCTTTTACCTGACAGGCGATTACGGCTACACCTTC
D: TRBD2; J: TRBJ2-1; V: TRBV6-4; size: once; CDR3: CASSETSQPYNEQFF; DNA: TGTGCCAGCAGTGAGACTAGCCAGCCGTACAATGAGCAGTTCTTC
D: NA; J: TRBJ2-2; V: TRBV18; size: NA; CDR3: CASSPLTVTNTGELFF; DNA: TGTGCCAGCTCACCATTGACGGTGACGAACACCGGGGAGCTGTTTTTT
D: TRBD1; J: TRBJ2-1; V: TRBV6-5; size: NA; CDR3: CASSCTTGPNEQFF; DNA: TGTGCCAGCAGTTGCACGACAGGGCCCAATGAGCAGTTCTTC
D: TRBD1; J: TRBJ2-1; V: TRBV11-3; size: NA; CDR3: CASSLEGDRAYNEQFF; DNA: TGTGCCAGCAGCTTAGAGGGGGACAGGGCCTACAATGAGCAGTTCTTC
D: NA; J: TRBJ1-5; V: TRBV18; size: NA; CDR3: CASSPIGIQPQHF; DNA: TGTGCCAGCTCACCAATAGGGATCCAGCCCCAGCATTTT
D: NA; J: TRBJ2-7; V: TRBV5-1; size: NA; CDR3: CASSILTGKEQYF; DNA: TGCGCCAGCAGCATCCTTACAGGGAAAGAGCAGTACTTC
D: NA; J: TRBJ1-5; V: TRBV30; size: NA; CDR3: CAWSDSNQPQHF; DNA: TGTGCCTGGAGTGATAGCAATCAGCCCCAGCATTTT
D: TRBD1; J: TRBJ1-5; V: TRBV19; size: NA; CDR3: CASSMVTGSNQPQHF; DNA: TGTGCCAGTAGTATGGTGACAGGGAGCAATCAGCCCCAGCATTTT
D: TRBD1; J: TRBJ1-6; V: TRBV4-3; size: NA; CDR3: CASSQDRRTGYNSPLHF; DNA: TGCGCCAGCAGCCAAGACCGCCGGACAGGTTATAATTCACCCCTCCACTTT
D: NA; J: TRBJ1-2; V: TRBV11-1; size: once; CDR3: CASSFRTDYGYTF; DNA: TGTGCCAGCAGCTTCAGGACTGACTATGGCTACACCTTC
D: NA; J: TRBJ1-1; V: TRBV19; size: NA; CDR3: CASSTGIRVAEAFF; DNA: TGTGCCAGTAGTACAGGGATAAGGGTGGCTGAAGCTTTCTTT
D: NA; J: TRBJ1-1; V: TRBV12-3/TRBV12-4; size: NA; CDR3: CASSLGFVPEAFF; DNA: TGTGCCAGCAGTTTAGGTTTTGTTCCTGAAGCTTTCTTT
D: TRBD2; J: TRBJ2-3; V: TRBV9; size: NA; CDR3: CASSVAGGLADTQYF; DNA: TGTGCCAGCAGCGTAGCGGGAGGTTTGGCAGATACGCAGTATTTT
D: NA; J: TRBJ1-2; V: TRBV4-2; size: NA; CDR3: CASSQEGQGRVYGYTF; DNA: TGTGCCAGCAGCCAAGAGGGGCAAGGTCGCGTGTATGGCTACACCTTC
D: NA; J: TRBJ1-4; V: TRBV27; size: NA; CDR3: CASRGRRNEKLFF; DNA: TGTGCCAGCAGGGGCCGTCGTAATGAAAAACTGTTTTTT
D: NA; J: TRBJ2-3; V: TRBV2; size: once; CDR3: CASSGADTQYF; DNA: TGTGCCAGCAGTGGGGCAGATACGCAGTATTTT
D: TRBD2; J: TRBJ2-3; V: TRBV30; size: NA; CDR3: CAWSVLDGGRALDTQYF; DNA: TGTGCCTGGAGTGTACTAGATGGCGGGAGGGCCTTAGATACGCAGTATTTT
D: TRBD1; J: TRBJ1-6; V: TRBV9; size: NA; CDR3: CASSPRDRGASLHF; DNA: TGTGCCAGCAGCCCCCGGGACAGGGGGGCGAGTCTCCACTTT
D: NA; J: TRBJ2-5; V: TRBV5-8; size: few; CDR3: CASSSGGFGGKETQYF; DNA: TGTGCCAGCAGCTCTGGGGGTTTTGGCGGTAAAGAGACCCAGTACTTC
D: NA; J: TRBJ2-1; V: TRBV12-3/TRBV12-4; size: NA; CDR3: CASSWTNDEQFF; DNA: TGTGCCAGCAGCTGGACTAATGATGAGCAGTTCTTC
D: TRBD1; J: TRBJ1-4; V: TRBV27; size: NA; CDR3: CASSTGGLTNEKLFF; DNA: TGTGCCAGCAGTACAGGGGGCTTAACTAATGAAAAACTGTTTTTT
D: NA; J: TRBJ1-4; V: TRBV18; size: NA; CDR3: CASSPVRANEKLFF; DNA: TGTGCCAGCTCCCCCGTACGAGCTAATGAAAAACTGTTTTTT
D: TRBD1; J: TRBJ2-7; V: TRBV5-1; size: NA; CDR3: CASSLGDRGYEQYF; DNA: TGCGCCAGCAGCTTAGGTGACAGGGGTTACGAGCAGTACTTC
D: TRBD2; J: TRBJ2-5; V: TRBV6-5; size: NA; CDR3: CASSYQSSGYQETQYF; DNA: TGTGCCAGCAGTTACCAGAGTAGCGGGTACCAAGAGACCCAGTACTTC
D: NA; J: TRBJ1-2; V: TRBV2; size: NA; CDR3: CASSEQGISTGYTF; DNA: TGTGCCAGCAGTGAACAGGGGATTAGTACTGGCTACACCTTC
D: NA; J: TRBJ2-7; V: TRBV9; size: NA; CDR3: CASSDRLLWAYEQYF; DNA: TGTGCCAGCAGCGATAGACTTCTTTGGGCCTACGAGCAGTACTTC
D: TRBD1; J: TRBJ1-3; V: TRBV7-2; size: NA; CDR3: CASSRDSSGNTIYF; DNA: TGTGCCAGCAGCCGGGACAGCTCTGGAAACACCATATATTTT
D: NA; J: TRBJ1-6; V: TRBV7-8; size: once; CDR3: CASSHDIYNSPLHF; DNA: TGTGCCAGCAGCCATGATATTTATAATTCACCCCTCCACTTT
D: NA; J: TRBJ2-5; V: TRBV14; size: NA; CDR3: CASSFGRFQETQYF; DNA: TGTGCCAGCAGCTTCGGACGGTTCCAAGAGACCCAGTACTTC